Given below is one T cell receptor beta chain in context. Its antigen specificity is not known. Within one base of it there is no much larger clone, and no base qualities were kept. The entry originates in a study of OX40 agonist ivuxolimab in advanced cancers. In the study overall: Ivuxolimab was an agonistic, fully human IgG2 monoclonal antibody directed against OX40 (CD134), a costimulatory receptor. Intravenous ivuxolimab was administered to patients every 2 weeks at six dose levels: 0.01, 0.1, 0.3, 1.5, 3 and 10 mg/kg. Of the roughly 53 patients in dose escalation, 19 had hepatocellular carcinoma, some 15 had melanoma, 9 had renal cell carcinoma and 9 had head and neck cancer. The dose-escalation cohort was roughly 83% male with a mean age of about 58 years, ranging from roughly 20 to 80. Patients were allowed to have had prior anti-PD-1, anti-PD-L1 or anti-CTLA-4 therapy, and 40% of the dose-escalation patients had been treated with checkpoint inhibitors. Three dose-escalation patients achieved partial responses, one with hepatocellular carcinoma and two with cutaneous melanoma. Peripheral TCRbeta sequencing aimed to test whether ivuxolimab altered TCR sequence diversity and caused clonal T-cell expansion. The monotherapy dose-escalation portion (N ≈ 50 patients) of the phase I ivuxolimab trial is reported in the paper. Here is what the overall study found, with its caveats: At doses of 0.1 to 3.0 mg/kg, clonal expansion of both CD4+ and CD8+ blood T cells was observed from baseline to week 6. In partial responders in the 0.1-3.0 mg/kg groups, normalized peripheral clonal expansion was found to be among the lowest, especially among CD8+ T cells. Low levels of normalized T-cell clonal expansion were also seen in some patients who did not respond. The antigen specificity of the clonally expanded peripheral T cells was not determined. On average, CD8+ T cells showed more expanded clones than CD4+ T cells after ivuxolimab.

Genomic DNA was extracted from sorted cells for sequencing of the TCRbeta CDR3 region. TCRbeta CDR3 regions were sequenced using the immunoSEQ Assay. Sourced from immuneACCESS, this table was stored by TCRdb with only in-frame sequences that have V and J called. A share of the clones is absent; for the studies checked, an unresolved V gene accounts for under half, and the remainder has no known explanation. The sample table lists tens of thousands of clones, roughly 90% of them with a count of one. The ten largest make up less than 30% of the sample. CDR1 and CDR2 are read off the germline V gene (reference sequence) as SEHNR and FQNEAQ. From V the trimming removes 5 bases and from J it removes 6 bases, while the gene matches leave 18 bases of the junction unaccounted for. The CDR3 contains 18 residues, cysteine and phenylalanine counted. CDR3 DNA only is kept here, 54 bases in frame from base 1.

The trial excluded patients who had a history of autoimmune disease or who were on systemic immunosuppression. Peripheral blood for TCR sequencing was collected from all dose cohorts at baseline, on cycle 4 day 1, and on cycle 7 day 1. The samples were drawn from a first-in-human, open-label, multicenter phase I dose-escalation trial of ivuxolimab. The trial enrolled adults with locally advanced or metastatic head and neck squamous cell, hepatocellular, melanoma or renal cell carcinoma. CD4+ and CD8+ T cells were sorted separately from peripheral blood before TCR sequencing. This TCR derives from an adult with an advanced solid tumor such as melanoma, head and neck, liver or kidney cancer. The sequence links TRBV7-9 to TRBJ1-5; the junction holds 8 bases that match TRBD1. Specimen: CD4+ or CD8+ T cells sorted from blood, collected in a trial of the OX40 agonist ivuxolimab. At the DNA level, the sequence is TGTGCCAGCAGCCCTAACTATGGGGAAGGACAGGGAGGTCAGCCCCAGCATTTT. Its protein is CASSPNYGEGQGGQPQHF.